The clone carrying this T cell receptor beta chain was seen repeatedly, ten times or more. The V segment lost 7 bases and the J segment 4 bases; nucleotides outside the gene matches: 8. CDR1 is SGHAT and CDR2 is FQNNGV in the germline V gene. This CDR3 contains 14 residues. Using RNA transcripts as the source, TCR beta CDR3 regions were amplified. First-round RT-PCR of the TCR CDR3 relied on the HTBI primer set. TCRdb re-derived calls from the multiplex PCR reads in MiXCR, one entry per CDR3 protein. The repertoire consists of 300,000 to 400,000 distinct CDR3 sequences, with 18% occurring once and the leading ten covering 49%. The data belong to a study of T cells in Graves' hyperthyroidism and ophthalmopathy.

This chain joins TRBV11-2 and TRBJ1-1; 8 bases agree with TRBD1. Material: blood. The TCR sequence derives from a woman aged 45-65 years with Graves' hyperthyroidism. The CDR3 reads CASTTQGEVTEAFF. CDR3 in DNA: TGTGCCAGCACCACACAGGGGGAGGTCACTGAAGCTTTCTTT.